These T cell receptor beta chains were read from a single sample in a study of blood T cell repertoires in COVID-19. Clones were sequenced by immunoSEQ multiplex PCR, and TCRdb holds only the in-frame ones, with some missing. The table has around 200,000 clones, about 80% seen once; the top ten hold approximately 15%. Sequencing input: peripheral blood. These receptors were taken from a man in his thirties or forties with active or convalescent COVID-19. Both conserved end residues are part of each CDR3. Fields, in order: D gene, V gene, J gene, CDR3 length, clone size, CDR3 DNA, CDR3 protein. A D gene is named only where the DNA matches it firmly. Not all rows give a size; the values are once, few, many and, for expanded clones, a class.

d_gene: TRBD1; v_gene: TRBV28; j_gene: TRBJ1-5; len: 15; abundance: few; CDR3nt: TGTGCCAGCAGCGTCGGGACAGGGGGGCATCAGCCCCAGCATTTT; CDR3aa: CASSVGTGGHQPQHF
d_gene: NA; v_gene: TRBV6-5; j_gene: TRBJ1-1; len: 13; abundance: NA; CDR3nt: TGTGCCAGCAGTTACGCAGGAGGCACTGAAGCTTTCTTT; CDR3aa: CASSYAGGTEAFF
d_gene: TRBD1; v_gene: TRBV19; j_gene: TRBJ2-5; len: 16; abundance: NA; CDR3nt: TGTGCCAGCGGATCTTCCGGGACAGGGTATGGAAAGACCCAGTACTTC; CDR3aa: CASGSSGTGYGKTQYF
d_gene: NA; v_gene: TRBV28; j_gene: TRBJ1-2; len: 15; abundance: NA; CDR3nt: TGTGCCAGCAGTCTCGGGCAGGGGATCCCCTATGGCTACACCTTC; CDR3aa: CASSLGQGIPYGYTF
d_gene: TRBD2; v_gene: TRBV6-4; j_gene: TRBJ2-3; len: 14; abundance: NA; CDR3nt: TGTGCCAGCAGTGACTCGCGGGAGCCAGATACGCAGTATTTT; CDR3aa: CASSDSREPDTQYF
d_gene: NA; v_gene: TRBV27; j_gene: TRBJ1-2; len: 13; abundance: NA; CDR3nt: TGTGCCAGCAGTTTACAGGCTAACTATGGCTACACCTTC; CDR3aa: CASSLQANYGYTF
d_gene: TRBD2; v_gene: TRBV19; j_gene: TRBJ2-1; len: 14; abundance: NA; CDR3nt: TGTGCCAGTACCCCCGGGAGGACTTACAATGAGCAGTTCTTC; CDR3aa: CASTPGRTYNEQFF
d_gene: NA; v_gene: TRBV14; j_gene: TRBJ1-3; len: 18; abundance: NA; CDR3nt: TGTGCCAGCAGCCAAGAACGTTGGCAGGCGTACTCTGGAAACACCATATATTTT; CDR3aa: CASSQERWQAYSGNTIYF
d_gene: TRBD1; v_gene: TRBV3-1/TRBV3-2; j_gene: TRBJ1-1; len: 16; abundance: NA; CDR3nt: TGTGCCAGCAGCCACTCGCAGGGGGCAGGGGGCACTGAAGCTTTCTTT; CDR3aa: CASSHSQGAGGTEAFF
d_gene: NA; v_gene: TRBV6-5; j_gene: TRBJ1-1; len: 12; abundance: NA; CDR3nt: TGTGCCAGCACCCTCGGGGGGGGTGAAGCTTTCTTT; CDR3aa: CASTLGGGEAFF
d_gene: TRBD2; v_gene: TRBV5-4; j_gene: TRBJ2-3; len: 15; abundance: NA; CDR3nt: TGTGCCAGCAGCTGGGAAGCGGGAGCCGCAGATACGCAGTATTTT; CDR3aa: CASSWEAGAADTQYF
d_gene: TRBD1; v_gene: TRBV2; j_gene: TRBJ1-4; len: 12; abundance: NA; CDR3nt: TGTGCCAGCCGACAGGGTTATGAAAAACTGTTTTTT; CDR3aa: CASRQGYEKLFF
d_gene: TRBD2; v_gene: TRBV28; j_gene: TRBJ2-1; len: 16; abundance: NA; CDR3nt: TGTGCCAGCAGTCCTCCACTATCTAGCGGGGTAAATGAGCAGTTCTTC; CDR3aa: CASSPPLSSGVNEQFF
d_gene: NA; v_gene: TRBV27; j_gene: TRBJ1-4; len: 15; abundance: NA; CDR3nt: TGTGCCAGCAGTATATTGGGGGCTCTCGGTGAAAAACTGTTTTTT; CDR3aa: CASSILGALGEKLFF
d_gene: TRBD1; v_gene: TRBV7-2; j_gene: TRBJ1-4; len: 15; abundance: NA; CDR3nt: TGTGCCAGCAGCTCCCGGACAGGGACGAATGAAAAACTGTTTTTT; CDR3aa: CASSSRTGTNEKLFF
d_gene: TRBD2; v_gene: TRBV2; j_gene: TRBJ2-7; len: 14; abundance: NA; CDR3nt: TGTGCCAGCAGGCGGGAGGGCCCCCTCTACGAGCAGTACTTC; CDR3aa: CASRREGPLYEQYF
d_gene: NA; v_gene: TRBV4-1; j_gene: TRBJ1-5; len: 14; abundance: NA; CDR3nt: TGCGCCAGCAGCCTCGCGGAGGGCAATCAGCCCCAGCATTTT; CDR3aa: CASSLAEGNQPQHF
d_gene: NA; v_gene: TRBV5-5; j_gene: TRBJ1-1; len: 17; abundance: once; CDR3nt: TGTGCCAGCAGCCCCCGACAGGTGGGGTGGTGGGACACTGAAGCTTTCTTT; CDR3aa: CASSPRQVGWWDTEAFF
d_gene: TRBD1; v_gene: TRBV5-4; j_gene: TRBJ1-1; len: 15; abundance: NA; CDR3nt: TGTGCCAGCAGCCCGGGACAGGGATCGAACACTGAAGCTTTCTTT; CDR3aa: CASSPGQGSNTEAFF
d_gene: NA; v_gene: TRBV12-3/TRBV12-4; j_gene: TRBJ1-1; len: 13; abundance: once; CDR3nt: TGTGCCAGCAGGAAACAGGGAAACACTGAAGCTTTCTTT; CDR3aa: CASRKQGNTEAFF
d_gene: TRBD1; v_gene: TRBV13; j_gene: TRBJ1-2; len: 16; abundance: NA; CDR3nt: TGTGCCAGCAGCTTTACCCTAACCGACAGGGGAGGAATCTACACCTTC; CDR3aa: CASSFTLTDRGGIYTF
d_gene: TRBD1; v_gene: TRBV15; j_gene: TRBJ2-5; len: 15; abundance: once; CDR3nt: TGTGCCACCAGCAGAGAGACAGGGATCGGGGAGACCCAGTACTTC; CDR3aa: CATSRETGIGETQYF
d_gene: TRBD1; v_gene: TRBV18; j_gene: TRBJ1-6; len: 16; abundance: NA; CDR3nt: TGTGCCAGCTCACTCCAGCCGGGACAGTATAATTCACCCCTCCACTTT; CDR3aa: CASSLQPGQYNSPLHF
d_gene: TRBD2; v_gene: TRBV9; j_gene: TRBJ2-1; len: 16; abundance: NA; CDR3nt: TGTGCCAGCAGCACCCGGACTAGCGGGGGAATCAATGAGCAGTTCTTC; CDR3aa: CASSTRTSGGINEQFF
d_gene: TRBD1; v_gene: TRBV4-3; j_gene: TRBJ1-4; len: 20; abundance: once; CDR3nt: TGCGCCAGCAGCCAAGATCCGACAGGGGGACCCATTGCAACTAATGAAAAACTGTTTTTT; CDR3aa: CASSQDPTGGPIATNEKLFF
d_gene: NA; v_gene: TRBV2; j_gene: TRBJ2-5; len: 12; abundance: NA; CDR3nt: TGTGCCAGCAGTTCTAACCAAGAGACCCAGTACTTC; CDR3aa: CASSSNQETQYF
d_gene: TRBD1; v_gene: TRBV2; j_gene: TRBJ1-5; len: 12; abundance: NA; CDR3nt: TGTGCCAGCAGTGTCGACAGGGAGGATCCCGAGTTT; CDR3aa: CASSVDREDPEF
d_gene: NA; v_gene: TRBV19; j_gene: TRBJ1-2; len: 14; abundance: NA; CDR3nt: TGTGCCAGTAGTACTAGACGGGGGAGCCGCGGCTACACCTTC; CDR3aa: CASSTRRGSRGYTF
d_gene: NA; v_gene: TRBV3-1/TRBV3-2; j_gene: TRBJ1-1; len: 14; abundance: once; CDR3nt: TGTGCCAGCAGCCATCTCCAGCGCGACACTGAAGCTTTCTTT; CDR3aa: CASSHLQRDTEAFF
d_gene: NA; v_gene: TRBV6-1; j_gene: TRBJ1-4; len: 15; abundance: NA; CDR3nt: TGTGCCAGCAGTGAGGGGAGCCCCGGCTATGAAAAACTGTTTTTT; CDR3aa: CASSEGSPGYEKLFF
d_gene: NA; v_gene: TRBV4-1; j_gene: TRBJ1-5; len: 14; abundance: few; CDR3nt: TGCGCCAGCCGAGAGGAAAATAGCAATCAGCCCCAGCATTTT; CDR3aa: CASREENSNQPQHF
d_gene: TRBD1; v_gene: TRBV7-2; j_gene: TRBJ2-7; len: 15; abundance: NA; CDR3nt: TGTGCCAGCAGCTTAGGACAGGGTGGGGATCTGGAGCAGTACTTC; CDR3aa: CASSLGQGGDLEQYF
d_gene: TRBD1; v_gene: TRBV19; j_gene: TRBJ1-1; len: 14; abundance: NA; CDR3nt: TGTGCCAGTAGCCTAAGGGGGCTGGGCACTGAAGCTTTCTTT; CDR3aa: CASSLRGLGTEAFF
d_gene: NA; v_gene: TRBV7-3; j_gene: TRBJ1-1; len: 13; abundance: NA; CDR3nt: TGTGCCAGCAGCTTAAGTACGGGGACTGAAGCTTTCTTT; CDR3aa: CASSLSTGTEAFF
d_gene: NA; v_gene: TRBV7-8; j_gene: TRBJ1-3; len: 16; abundance: NA; CDR3nt: TGTGCCAGCAGCCGTAGTGGCAGGGGCTCTGGAAACACCATATATTTT; CDR3aa: CASSRSGRGSGNTIYF
d_gene: NA; v_gene: TRBV27; j_gene: TRBJ1-1; len: 14; abundance: NA; CDR3nt: TGTGCCAGCAGTTTATCTGTCGGGAACACTGAAGCTTTCTTT; CDR3aa: CASSLSVGNTEAFF
d_gene: TRBD1; v_gene: TRBV3-1/TRBV3-2; j_gene: TRBJ1-4; len: 15; abundance: NA; CDR3nt: TGTGCCAGCAGCCAAGCAACAGGGGGAAATGAAAAACTGTTTTTT; CDR3aa: CASSQATGGNEKLFF
d_gene: NA; v_gene: TRBV2; j_gene: TRBJ1-4; len: 14; abundance: NA; CDR3nt: TGTGCCACGCTAAGACAGGAACAAAATGAAAAACTGTTTTTT; CDR3aa: CATLRQEQNEKLFF
d_gene: NA; v_gene: TRBV18; j_gene: TRBJ1-1; len: 14; abundance: NA; CDR3nt: TGTGCCAGCTCACCGTCGGGGGTAAACACTGAAGCTTTCTTT; CDR3aa: CASSPSGVNTEAFF
d_gene: TRBD2; v_gene: TRBV7-3; j_gene: TRBJ2-3; len: 17; abundance: NA; CDR3nt: TGTGCCAGCAGCCCAAACCCCCCGCGGGGGGGCACAGATACGCAGTATTTT; CDR3aa: CASSPNPPRGGTDTQYF
d_gene: TRBD2; v_gene: TRBV5-1; j_gene: TRBJ2-5; len: 18; abundance: NA; CDR3nt: TGCGCCAGCAGCTTGGGGTTAGCGGGGGACCCGTACCAAGAGACCCAGTACTTC; CDR3aa: CASSLGLAGDPYQETQYF
d_gene: TRBD1; v_gene: TRBV5-4; j_gene: TRBJ1-1; len: 14; abundance: NA; CDR3nt: TGTGCCAGCAGACAAGGACAGGGGGCCACTGAAGCTTTCTTT; CDR3aa: CASRQGQGATEAFF